The clone carrying this T cell receptor beta chain came up many times. As yet, its antigen is unknown. The data stem from a study of human T cells and chemical hapten exposure. TCRdb passed the RACE reads through MiXCR, listing each CDR3 protein once. Of 100,000 or so distinct CDR3 sequences in the sample, roughly 9.6% were seen once. Study-wide points: Patch test score rose with PT1 expanded TCRs, significant at 8, 16, 32, not 4.

Time point here: patch test 1, 2 weeks after DPC sensitization. Stated treatment: therapeutic diphenylcyclopropenone sensitization with weekly scalp DPC. The germline gives CDR1 SGHTA, CDR2 FQGTGA. V lost 4 bases and J 10 bases, leaving 14 bases between the germline ends. The CDR3 has 13 residues. Sequenced material: whole blood, taken in connection with sensitization to the hapten diphenylcyclopropenone (DPC). The sequence was collected from a woman in her thirties or forties with alopecia areata. Some clones in this sample may be carry-over from other donors' samples. This chain uses TRBV7-3 with TRBJ2-1, with D possibly being TRBD2 (5 bases). This CDR3 reads CASSSGIPGEQFF. The CDR3 DNA reads as TGTGCCAGCAGCTCGGGGATTCCGGGCGAGCAGTTCTTC.